A single sample gave rise to the 17 T cell receptor beta chains below, sequenced in a study of T cells in women clearing cervical HPV infection. Clones were read by immunoSEQ multiplex PCR, and TCRdb kept only the in-frame ones, dropping some. The sample has under 45,000 clones; the top ten hold 6.8%. Sequencing input: blood buffy coat. Receptors were obtained from a woman between 18 and 70 years old with a cervical HPV16 infection that either progressed to CIN3+ or cleared (not recorded which).

To note about this clone: Compared with germline, one end of the junction differs, possibly owing to a read error. The DNA ends 3 residues before the CDR3 does, and the rest of the CDR3 is filled in from the germline J gene. Distinct nucleotide sequences in the sample also encode this CDR3. This sequence joins TRBV19 and TRBJ1-3; 7 positions match TRBD1. Germline CDR1 LNHDA, CDR2 SQIVND (reference sequence). The CDR3 loop spans 16 amino acids. The CDR3 region is CASSAATDRVGNTIYF. The part of the CDR3 DNA that was read is TGTGCCAGTAGTGCGGCCACTGACAGGGTTGGAAACACA.

Concerning this clone: Coverage ceases 3 residues before the CDR3 finishes, and the germline J gene fills in the end. This chain links TRBV6-1 with TRBJ2-3; TRBD1 matches at 8 bases. The length of the CDR3 is 14 residues. V lost 3 bases and J lost 3; bases outside the gene matches: 2. Germline loops: CDR1 MNHNS, CDR2 SASEGT. The CDR3 loop is CASSDRGLTDTQYF. The covered CDR3 bases are TGTGCCAGCAGTGACAGGGGGCTGACAGATACG.

In regard to this clone: Read sequence stops 3 residues before the CDR3 end, and the germline J gene provides the missing end. The chain recombines TRBV5-1 with TRBJ2-1; TRBD2 agrees at 7 bases. Per germline, CDR1 SGHRS and CDR2 YFSETQ. V trimming: 1 base; J trimming: 4 bases; junction bases outside the gene matches: 5. The CDR3 loop spans 15 amino acids. CDR3 loop: CASSLKTSSYNEQFF. CDR3 DNA (partial): TGCGCCAGCAGCTTGAAGACTAGCAGTTACAATGAG.

The CDR3 spells CASEGGTGAYNEQFF. The covered CDR3 bases are TGCGCCAGCGAGGGCGGGACAGGGGCCTACAATGAG. The V call is TRBV5-1, the J call TRBJ2-1; 10 positions match TRBD1. Sequencing ends 3 residues short of the CDR3 end; the germline J gene provides the rest. The V gene's germline CDR1 is SGHRS and CDR2 YFSETQ. This CDR3 comprises 15 residues. V was clipped by 7 bases and J by 2 bases; unmatched bases: 6.

As regards this clone: The sequenced fragment ends 3 residues before the CDR3 boundary, so the rest is inferred from the germline J gene. The V call is TRBV10-3, the J call TRBJ1-3; 10 nucleotides line up with TRBD1. CDR3 length: 15 residues. The junction had 1 base not matched to a gene; V was cut back by 2 bases and J by 3 bases. Per germline, CDR1 ENHRY and CDR2 SYGVKD. CDR3 DNA, as far as it was read: TGTGCCATCAGTGAGGGGGACAGGGGTGGAAACACC. Residues: CAISEGDRGGNT. The CDR3 reads in full as CAISEGDRGGNTIYF.

The part of the CDR3 DNA that was read is TGCAGTGCTAGAGATCTAGCGGGAGGTACCGGGGAG. Protein sequence: CSARDLAGGTGE. The CDR3 reads in full as CSARDLAGGTGELFF. This rearrangement joins TRBV20-1 to TRBJ2-2, with 11 bases that match TRBD2. The sequence runs out 3 residues before the end of the CDR3; the remainder is reconstructed from the germline J gene. With 0 bases clipped from V and 5 bases from J, the junction kept 2 bases outside the gene matches. The CDR3 spans 15 residues. Germline V gives CDR1 DFQATT, CDR2 SNEGSKA (reference sequence).

On this clone: The missing CDR3 end, 3 residues past where the read stops, is filled in from the germline J gene. This chain links TRBV20-1 with TRBJ1-1, with D perhaps TRBD1 (6 bases). The germline V gene has CDR1 DFQATT and CDR2 SNEGSKA (reference sequence). Between the trimmed V and J ends, which lost 4 bases and 1 base, there was a span of 13 bases. The CDR3 is 14 amino acids. CDR3 bases read: TGCAGTGCTACCCGGGGGGGGCCGAACACTGAA. It codes for CSATRGGPNTE. The whole CDR3 sequence reads CSATRGGPNTEAFF.

Notes on this clone: With the read ending 3 residues before the CDR3 end, the germline J gene is used to fill in that end. The chain couples TRBV29-1 to TRBJ2-2; 10 nucleotides match TRBD1. Germline-derived CDR1 and CDR2 are SQVTM and ANQGSEA. This CDR3 spans 15 amino acids. Trimming removed 1 base from V and 4 bases from J; junction bases left unmatched: 3. CDR3 DNA, as far as it was read: TGCAGCGTTGAAGTGCGGACAGGGGGCACCGGGGAG. This codes for CSVEVRTGGTGE. The entire CDR3 is CSVEVRTGGTGELFF.

As to this clone: From the germline J gene comes the end of the CDR3, since the read stops 3 residues before it. This rearrangement joins TRBV7-6 to TRBJ2-3, with a weak D call TRBD2 (5 bases). Germline-derived CDR1 and CDR2 are SGHVS and FNYEAQ. Between the trimmed V and J ends, which lost 1 base and 2 bases, there was a span of 13 bases. CDR3 size: 16 residues. Partial CDR3 DNA: TGTGCCAGCAGCTTAGTAGCTAGCCTATCCACAGATACG. Protein sequence: CASSLVASLSTDT. The full CDR3 protein reads CASSLVASLSTDTQYF.

Of note for this clone: The read stops 3 residues short of the end of the CDR3; the missing end is completed from the germline J gene. The chain joins TRBV12-3 or TRBV12-4 to TRBJ2-2, with D tentatively TRBD1 (6 bases). This CDR3 contains 15 residues. V was cut by 4 bases and J by 4 bases, with 13 bases left in between. The CDR3 spells CASSSQGRGTGELFF. Incomplete CDR3 DNA: TGTGCCAGCAGTTCTCAGGGGCGAGGCACCGGGGAG.

As for this clone: The read finishes 3 residues shy of the CDR3 end, and the germline J gene is used to complete it. The genes are TRBV19 and TRBJ2-5; TRBD2 might be the D (6 bases). Germline V gene data show CDR1 as LNHDA and CDR2 as SQIVND (reference sequence). V lost 5 bases, J lost 2 bases, and 15 bases lay in between. CDR3 length: 15 residues. The CDR3 protein is CASSLAPGSQETQYF. The part of the CDR3 DNA that was read is TGTGCCAGTAGTCTAGCGCCCGGTTCTCAAGAGACC. Variable domain in full (rest from reference TRBV19 and TRBJ2-5): DGGITQSPKYLFRKEGQNVTLSCEQNLNHDAMYWYRQDPGQGLRLIYYSQIVNDFQKGDIAEGYSVSREKKESFPLTVTSAQKNPTAFYLCASSLAPGSQETQYFGPGTRLLVL.

Details on this clone: The read ends 3 residues shy of where the CDR3 ends; the end is completed using the germline J gene. The V gene is TRBV30, the J gene TRBJ2-2; 14 bases map to TRBD2. Unmatched junction bases numbered 8, after V lost 4 bases and J lost 7 bases. The CDR3 spans 16 residues. Germline loops: CDR1 GTSNPN, CDR2 SVGIG (reference sequence). The sequenced CDR3 bases are TGTGCCTGGACGGGACTAGCGGGAGCGCCAGGCGGGGAG. Protein sequence: CAWTGLAGAPGGE. The whole CDR3 sequence is CAWTGLAGAPGGELFF.

To note about this clone: Read data end 3 residues before the CDR3 end; the end is taken from the germline J gene. V gene TRBV7-9 combines with J gene TRBJ1-2; TRBD1 might be the D (5 bases). Germline-derived CDR1 and CDR2 are SEHNR and FQNEAQ (reference sequence). There are 15 residues in the CDR3. The covered CDR3 bases are TGTGCCAGCAGCCGGGGGGTCTCCTCGGGCTACGAC. Its translation is CASSRGVSSGYD. The entire CDR3 sequence reads CASSRGVSSGYDYTF.

About this clone: The read falls 3 residues short of the CDR3 end, and the missing part is taken from the germline J gene. V is TRBV30 and J is TRBJ2-7, with D unclear. V was shortened by 6 bases and J by 2 bases, with 11 bases between the two germline ends. CDR3 length: 12 amino acids. Germline CDR1 and CDR2: GTSNPN and SVGIG (reference sequence). The CDR3 region is CACHAVAYEQYF. The sequenced CDR3 bases are TGTGCCTGCCATGCGGTAGCCTACGAG.

Concerning this clone: The read stops 3 residues short of the end of the CDR3; the missing end is completed from the germline J gene. The chain uses TRBV7-9 and TRBJ2-1; D is perhaps TRBD1 (6 bases). V was clipped by 8 bases and J by 6 bases, with 14 bases between them. The germline CDR1 and CDR2 sequences are SEHNR and FQNEAQ (reference sequence). The CDR3 spans 13 residues. This CDR3 reads CASQGGFGNEQFF. The CDR3 bases that were read are TGTGCCAGCCAAGGGGGTTTCGGCAATGAG.

Note on this clone: The sequenced fragment ends 3 residues before the CDR3 boundary, so the rest is inferred from the germline J gene. This chain joins TRBV5-1 and TRBJ2-2; D is possibly TRBD1 (6 bases). The CDR3 runs to 15 residues. V was shortened by 4 bases and J by 5 bases, with 15 bases between the two germline ends. The germline V gene has CDR1 SGHRS and CDR2 YFSETQ. The CDR3 sequence is CASSPGRGWTGELFF. The DNA read from the CDR3 is TGCGCCAGCAGCCCCGGCAGGGGATGGACCGGGGAG.

A remark on this clone: The missing CDR3 end, 3 residues past where the read stops, is filled in from the germline J gene. The chain couples TRBV5-1 to TRBJ2-2; D call uncertain. The V gene's germline CDR1 is SGHRS and CDR2 YFSETQ. The CDR3 has 14 residues. The V and J ends lost 4 bases and 3 bases respectively, with 10 bases between them. CDR3 residues: CASSQASDTGELFF. The CDR3 bases that were read are TGCGCCAGCAGCCAAGCCTCGGACACCGGGGAG.